These T cell receptor beta chains were read from a single sample in a study of blood T cell repertoires in COVID-19. TCRdb's copy holds only in-frame clones and misses some; the assay was immunoSEQ multiplex PCR. The sample holds about 200,000 clones, around 83% seen once. Sequenced input: peripheral blood. The receptors come from a human donor in a cohort sampled during active COVID-19. The CDR3 runs from the conserved cysteine through the conserved F or W. The order of the fields is clone size, V gene, J gene, D gene, CDR3 DNA, CDR3 protein. A D gene is named only where the DNA matches it firmly. Size is stated for part of the rows, as once, few or many counts, or as a class when the clone is expanded.

clone_size: NA
v_call: TRBV18
j_call: TRBJ2-7
d_call: TRBD1
cdr3_nt: TGTGCCAGCTCACTAGGGACAGGGGATTCCTACGAGCAGTACTTC
cdr3_aa: CASSLGTGDSYEQYF

clone_size: NA
v_call: TRBV30
j_call: TRBJ2-7
d_call: NA
cdr3_nt: TGTGCCTGGTCCAAGGGGGGGACCTCCTACGAGCAGTACTTC
cdr3_aa: CAWSKGGTSYEQYF

clone_size: NA
v_call: TRBV18
j_call: TRBJ2-5
d_call: TRBD1
cdr3_nt: TGTGCCAGCTCACGGGGACAGGGAAAAGAGACCCAGTACTTC
cdr3_aa: CASSRGQGKETQYF

clone_size: NA
v_call: TRBV2
j_call: TRBJ2-2
d_call: NA
cdr3_nt: TGTGCCAGAAAAACGGAGACCGGGGAGCTGTTTTTT
cdr3_aa: CARKTETGELFF

clone_size: NA
v_call: TRBV27
j_call: TRBJ2-1
d_call: TRBD2
cdr3_nt: TGTGCCAGCAGTAGCGGGGCCTCCTACAATGAGCAGTTCTTC
cdr3_aa: CASSSGASYNEQFF

clone_size: NA
v_call: TRBV19
j_call: TRBJ2-7
d_call: TRBD2
cdr3_nt: TGTGCCAGTAGTATAAGCGGGAGCTCCTACGAGCAGTACTTC
cdr3_aa: CASSISGSSYEQYF

clone_size: NA
v_call: TRBV9
j_call: TRBJ2-7
d_call: TRBD1
cdr3_nt: TGTGCCAGCAGCCCTAGGGGACAGGGGATTCACGAGCAGTACTTC
cdr3_aa: CASSPRGQGIHEQYF

clone_size: once
v_call: TRBV28
j_call: TRBJ2-7
d_call: TRBD2
cdr3_nt: TGTGCCAGCGGAACGGGAGGGCCGGGGTACGAGCAGTACTTC
cdr3_aa: CASGTGGPGYEQYF

clone_size: NA
v_call: TRBV6-5
j_call: TRBJ2-7
d_call: NA
cdr3_nt: TGTGCCAGCAGGCCCATTTTGGACAGCTTCTACGAGCAGTACTTC
cdr3_aa: CASRPILDSFYEQYF

clone_size: NA
v_call: TRBV28
j_call: TRBJ2-6
d_call: TRBD1
cdr3_nt: TGTGCCAGCAGATTCCATTCCCTCCAGGGGGAACCTGGGGCCAACGTCCTGACTTTC
cdr3_aa: CASRFHSLQGEPGANVLTF

clone_size: NA
v_call: TRBV15
j_call: TRBJ2-1
d_call: TRBD2
cdr3_nt: TGTGCCACCAGCAGAGCGAAGCGGGGCTTTCACAATGAGCAGTTCTTC
cdr3_aa: CATSRAKRGFHNEQFF

clone_size: few
v_call: TRBV28
j_call: TRBJ2-7
d_call: TRBD2
cdr3_nt: TGTGCCAGCAGTTCCGGACTAGCGGGAGTTTTCTACGAGCAGTACTTC
cdr3_aa: CASSSGLAGVFYEQYF

clone_size: few
v_call: TRBV6-5
j_call: TRBJ2-3
d_call: NA
cdr3_nt: TGTGCCAGCAGTTCCCTTTTGGGAGACCCCACAGATACGCAGTATTTT
cdr3_aa: CASSSLLGDPTDTQYF

clone_size: NA
v_call: TRBV19
j_call: TRBJ1-5
d_call: TRBD1
cdr3_nt: TGTGCCAGTCGAAACGGACAGGGACGGGGTCAGCCCCAGCATTTT
cdr3_aa: CASRNGQGRGQPQHF

clone_size: NA
v_call: TRBV18
j_call: TRBJ1-2
d_call: NA
cdr3_nt: TGTGCCAGCTCTACCGGCCCCAGGGTTGATGGCTACACCTTC
cdr3_aa: CASSTGPRVDGYTF

clone_size: NA
v_call: TRBV7-2
j_call: TRBJ2-3
d_call: TRBD2
cdr3_nt: TGTGCCAGCAGCTTAGCGCCTAGCGGGAGAATTAATACGCAGTATTTT
cdr3_aa: CASSLAPSGRINTQYF

clone_size: NA
v_call: TRBV2
j_call: TRBJ1-2
d_call: TRBD1
cdr3_nt: TGTGCCAGCAGTGGGACAGGGGGCGGCTATGGCTACACCTTC
cdr3_aa: CASSGTGGGYGYTF

clone_size: NA
v_call: TRBV5-1
j_call: TRBJ2-2
d_call: NA
cdr3_nt: TGCGCCAGCAGCTTGGGGCAGTACACCGGGGAGCTGTTTTTT
cdr3_aa: CASSLGQYTGELFF

clone_size: NA
v_call: TRBV4-1
j_call: TRBJ1-4
d_call: NA
cdr3_nt: TGCGCCAGCAGCCAGACAGGTCTTCAGAAACTGTTTTTT
cdr3_aa: CASSQTGLQKLFF

clone_size: once
v_call: TRBV28
j_call: TRBJ1-5
d_call: TRBD1
cdr3_nt: TGTGCCAGCACCCCGACAGGGCCCGGGGGGCCCCAGCATTTT
cdr3_aa: CASTPTGPGGPQHF

clone_size: NA
v_call: TRBV6-5
j_call: TRBJ1-6
d_call: TRBD1
cdr3_nt: TGTGCCAGCAGAGGACAGGAGGTGGTCTCACCCCTCCACTTT
cdr3_aa: CASRGQEVVSPLHF

clone_size: NA
v_call: TRBV7-2
j_call: TRBJ1-5
d_call: NA
cdr3_nt: TGTGCCAGCAGCTTATCCCGGGGAACGGAGCCCCAGCATTTT
cdr3_aa: CASSLSRGTEPQHF

clone_size: NA
v_call: TRBV5-1
j_call: TRBJ1-4
d_call: NA
cdr3_nt: TGCGCCAGCAGCTTGTTTGGGGGACTCCTAGGGGAAAAACTGTTTTTT
cdr3_aa: CASSLFGGLLGEKLFF

clone_size: NA
v_call: TRBV5-4
j_call: TRBJ2-7
d_call: TRBD1
cdr3_nt: TGTGCCAGCAACGGACAGGGGCCCAACGAGCAGTACTTC
cdr3_aa: CASNGQGPNEQYF

clone_size: NA
v_call: TRBV5-1
j_call: TRBJ1-1
d_call: TRBD1
cdr3_nt: TGCGCCAGCAGCATACAGGGGCGGAACACTGAAGCTTTCTTT
cdr3_aa: CASSIQGRNTEAFF

clone_size: NA
v_call: TRBV28
j_call: TRBJ2-1
d_call: TRBD1
cdr3_nt: TGTGCCAGCAGTTCGGCGGGGACAGGGGGGCGCGATGAGCAGTTCTTC
cdr3_aa: CASSSAGTGGRDEQFF

clone_size: NA
v_call: TRBV18
j_call: TRBJ1-4
d_call: NA
cdr3_nt: TGTGCCAGCTCACCATTAACGGGGATTAACGAAAAACTGTTTTTT
cdr3_aa: CASSPLTGINEKLFF

clone_size: NA
v_call: TRBV5-8
j_call: TRBJ2-2
d_call: TRBD1
cdr3_nt: TGTGCCAGCAGCTTGCGAGGACAGGGGGCGGCCGGGGAGCTGTTTTTT
cdr3_aa: CASSLRGQGAAGELFF

clone_size: NA
v_call: TRBV9
j_call: TRBJ2-1
d_call: NA
cdr3_nt: TGTGCCAGCAGCAAGCGACTAGGAGGGAACAATGAGCAGTTCTTC
cdr3_aa: CASSKRLGGNNEQFF

clone_size: NA
v_call: TRBV18
j_call: TRBJ2-5
d_call: NA
cdr3_nt: TGTGCCAGCTCACCAGGGCTACAAGAGACCCAGTACTTC
cdr3_aa: CASSPGLQETQYF

clone_size: NA
v_call: TRBV3-1/TRBV3-2
j_call: TRBJ2-1
d_call: TRBD2
cdr3_nt: TGTGCCAGCAGCCAAGGATTGGTAGCGGGAACTGAGCAGTTCTTC
cdr3_aa: CASSQGLVAGTEQFF

clone_size: many
v_call: TRBV9
j_call: TRBJ2-2
d_call: TRBD2
cdr3_nt: TGTGCCAGCAGCGGACTAGCGGGCCTGAACACCGGGGAGCTGTTTTTT
cdr3_aa: CASSGLAGLNTGELFF

clone_size: NA
v_call: TRBV7-8
j_call: TRBJ2-7
d_call: TRBD1
cdr3_nt: TGTGCCAGCAGCTCAACTGGGACAGTTTACGAGCAGTACTTC
cdr3_aa: CASSSTGTVYEQYF

clone_size: NA
v_call: TRBV30
j_call: TRBJ1-5
d_call: NA
cdr3_nt: TGTGCCTGGAGTATACAGGGCAATCAGCCCCAGCATTTT
cdr3_aa: CAWSIQGNQPQHF

clone_size: NA
v_call: TRBV5-1
j_call: TRBJ2-5
d_call: NA
cdr3_nt: TGCGCCAGCAGCTTGGTTCCGGGAGCGGAAGAGACCCAGTACTTC
cdr3_aa: CASSLVPGAEETQYF

clone_size: NA
v_call: TRBV9
j_call: TRBJ2-7
d_call: TRBD2
cdr3_nt: TGTGCCAGCAGCCCGGGAGGAGGGGTTAGGGACGAGCAGTACTTC
cdr3_aa: CASSPGGGVRDEQYF

clone_size: NA
v_call: TRBV27
j_call: TRBJ1-1
d_call: NA
cdr3_nt: TGTGCCAGCAGTTTATCGGCGGGGGGCACTGAAGCTTTCTTT
cdr3_aa: CASSLSAGGTEAFF

clone_size: once
v_call: TRBV28
j_call: TRBJ2-7
d_call: NA
cdr3_nt: TGTGCCAGCACCCATATGGGCCCAGGAACCTACGAGCAGTACTTC
cdr3_aa: CASTHMGPGTYEQYF

clone_size: NA
v_call: TRBV7-2
j_call: TRBJ2-7
d_call: NA
cdr3_nt: TGTGCCAGCAGCATCAGGAGGGACAGCCGCGAGCAGTACTTC
cdr3_aa: CASSIRRDSREQYF

clone_size: NA
v_call: TRBV18
j_call: TRBJ2-3
d_call: TRBD2
cdr3_nt: TGTGCCAGCTCACCAGGGGGGGCAGATACGCAGTATTTT
cdr3_aa: CASSPGGADTQYF

clone_size: NA
v_call: TRBV6-5
j_call: TRBJ2-7
d_call: NA
cdr3_nt: TGTGCCAGCAGTTACTCGAGTAGTTCCTACGAGCAGTACTTC
cdr3_aa: CASSYSSSSYEQYF

clone_size: NA
v_call: TRBV18
j_call: TRBJ1-1
d_call: NA
cdr3_nt: TGTGCCAGCTCATACTATAACACTGAAGCTTTCTTT
cdr3_aa: CASSYYNTEAFF

clone_size: NA
v_call: TRBV19
j_call: TRBJ1-5
d_call: NA
cdr3_nt: TGTGCCAGTAGTATAGTGAGACACCAGCCCCAGCATTTT
cdr3_aa: CASSIVRHQPQHF

clone_size: NA
v_call: TRBV5-1
j_call: TRBJ2-5
d_call: NA
cdr3_nt: TGCGCCAGCAGCTCCCGCGGGACAGCGATCCAAGAGACCCAGTACTTC
cdr3_aa: CASSSRGTAIQETQYF

clone_size: few
v_call: TRBV28
j_call: TRBJ1-2
d_call: NA
cdr3_nt: TGTGCCACCCGGGTTTCTAACTATGGCTACACCTTC
cdr3_aa: CATRVSNYGYTF

clone_size: NA
v_call: TRBV7-9
j_call: TRBJ1-2
d_call: TRBD1
cdr3_nt: TGTGCCAGCAGCTTAGCCCAGGGGGGCTATGGCTACACCTTC
cdr3_aa: CASSLAQGGYGYTF